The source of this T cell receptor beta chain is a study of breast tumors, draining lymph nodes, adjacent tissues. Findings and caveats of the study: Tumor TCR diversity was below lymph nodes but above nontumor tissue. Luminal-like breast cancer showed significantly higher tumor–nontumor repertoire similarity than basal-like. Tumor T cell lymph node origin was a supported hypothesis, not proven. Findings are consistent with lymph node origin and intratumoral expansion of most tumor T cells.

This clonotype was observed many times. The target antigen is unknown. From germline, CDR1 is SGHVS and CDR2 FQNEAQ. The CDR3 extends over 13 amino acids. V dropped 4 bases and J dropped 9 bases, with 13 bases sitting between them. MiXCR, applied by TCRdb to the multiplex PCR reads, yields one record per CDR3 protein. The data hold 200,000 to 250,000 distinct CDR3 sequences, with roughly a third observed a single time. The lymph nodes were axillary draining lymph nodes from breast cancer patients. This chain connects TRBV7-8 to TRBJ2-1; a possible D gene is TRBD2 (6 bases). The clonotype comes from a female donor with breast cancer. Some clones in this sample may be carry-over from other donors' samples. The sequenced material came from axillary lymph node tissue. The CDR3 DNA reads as TGTGCCAGCAGCTCGAGGGACTCGGGTGAGCAGTTCTTC. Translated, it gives CASSSRDSGEQFF.